A single TCR beta chain is shown here with its context. It lacks a known antigen. Per-base qualities were not stored, and no clone one base away is much larger. Interpreted using the paper, the treatment or condition label stands for: live attenuated yellow fever vaccine strain. PBMCs were isolated from peripheral blood using a standard Ficoll-Paque protocol. Dynabeads CD4 and CD8 positive selection kits were used to isolate the CD4 and CD8 T-cell fractions. TriZol was used to extract RNA from bulk PBMCs, CD4 and CD8 fractions, and dextramer-positive and dextramer-negative fractions. For CDR1 and CDR2, the germline V gene (reference sequence) lists SEHNR and FQNEAQ. The CDR3 runs 14 amino acids, cysteine and phenylalanine included. Solely the CDR3 DNA is kept, with 42 bases framed from the first base. V is reduced by 2 bases and J by 3 bases, leaving a spacing of 10 bases between them. This sample is drawn from a study of T cells after yellow fever vaccination (dated by TCRdb to about 2019). With respect to the entire study: The SMART-Seq v4 Ultra Low Input RNA kit was used to prepare libraries from fractions with low cell numbers. To follow T-cell clones before and after both primary and booster YFV17D yellow fever vaccination, bulk TCR alpha and beta repertoires underwent longitudinal sequencing. The cohort comprised two healthy male donors, one aged 18 to 30 and one aged 30 to 40 years. Bulk PBMC replicates and cell subsets were isolated from blood drawn at multiple timepoints before and after both primary and secondary immunization.

These reads were obtained on an Illumina NovaSeq 6000. TCR cDNA was synthesized by 5'RACE template switching, through which a universal primer site and unique molecular identifiers were introduced. Priming for cDNA synthesis came from both the TCR alpha and TCR beta constant segments. Library amplification used two PCR steps, and the second PCR step added sample barcodes and sequencing adapters. Sequencing of libraries was done on Illumina HiSeq 2500 (2x100 bp) or NovaSeq (2x150 bp). The authors' analysis ran thus. MIGEC handled demultiplexing of reads and collapsing into UMI consensus sequences, while MiXCR performed V(D)J alignment. Using edgeR on replicate PBMC samples, clonotypes were called vaccine-responding if FDR was below 0.01 and the log2 fold change was above 5 up to day 15. Bulk clonotypes were assigned CD4 or CD8 identity according to which sequenced CD4 or CD8 repertoire held them at higher abundance. TCRdb trimmed public reads at Q25 via fastp, called clones via MiXCR and kept in-frame beta chains. CDR3 protein duplicates are merged, each entry listing the most common genes and DNA. The V and J calls and clone size are TCRdb's, not the authors'. Within this sample are roughly 320,000 distinct CDR3 sequences, with about 11% of them counted one time only. The ten largest clones take up about 3.3% of the sample.

Summary of the overall study and its limitations: The study included only a couple of donors, which limits how far the findings can be generalized. Computational filtering was needed because FACS-sorted repertoires could contain abundant contaminating clonotypes from the bulk population. A small share of clonotypes occurred in both CD4 and CD8 compartments, likely arising from convergent recombination. Compared with the primary T-cell response, the secondary T-cell response was faster but weaker, reaching its peak on day 5 rather than on day 15. After the booster, most clones that had expanded after primary vaccination were detected again (around 96% of CD4 and more than 85% of CD8), suggesting broad maintenance of memory.

Sequencing used CD4+ T cells sorted from PBMCs, obtained 45 days after the yellow fever booster vaccination. Rearrangement joined TRBV7-9 to TRBJ1-1; the D gene cannot be named for sure. The source is a young man who received the YFV17D yellow fever vaccine. The CDR3 region: CASSLRERYTEAFF. The bases read TGTGCCAGCAGCTTACGGGAGAGGTACACTGAAGCTTTCTTT.